The 10 T cell receptor beta chains listed next were all sequenced from one sample in a study of T cells after yellow fever vaccination. TCRdb passed the 5' RACE reads through MiXCR, listing each CDR3 protein once. Of 150,000 to 200,000 distinct CDR3 sequences in the sample, about 10% are singletons; the top ten hold about 38%. This specimen was CD8+ T cells sorted from PBMCs, taken 15 days after the yellow fever booster vaccination. These TCRs come from a man between 18 and 29 years old who received the YFV17D yellow fever vaccine.

V is TRBV28 and J is TRBJ2-1; 12 bases line up with TRBD2. From germline, CDR1 is MDHEN and CDR2 SYDVKM. This CDR3 comprises 18 residues. The trim removed 5 bases at V and 1 base at J, leaving 9 bases unmatched. Written as DNA, the CDR3 is TGTGCCAGCAGTCCAGGACTAGCGGGGCCATTTTCCTACAATGAGCAGTTCTTC. Translation: CASSPGLAGPFSYNEQFF.

This clonotype was counted only a few times. The rearrangement links TRBV2 to TRBJ2-5; 8 nucleotides match TRBD1. Germline trimming cut 1 base from V and 4 bases from J; bases unmatched to any gene: 8. Looked up from germline, CDR1 is SNHLY and CDR2 is FYNNEI. The CDR3 totals 16 residues. CDR3 sequence: CASSEGGQGAPETQYF. CDR3 nucleotide sequence: TGTGCCAGCAGTGAAGGGGGCCAGGGGGCCCCAGAGACCCAGTACTTC.

The gene calls are TRBV7-2 and TRBJ2-7; D remains ambiguous. CDR1 SGHTA and CDR2 FQGNSA come from the germline V gene. V was trimmed by 5 bases and J by 3 bases, leaving 8 bases between them. The CDR3 consists of 12 residues. This CDR3 reads CASSVGRYEQYF. The CDR3 DNA reads TGTGCCAGCAGCGTAGGGCGCTACGAGCAGTACTTC.

The chain has TRBV6-5 and TRBJ1-1; perhaps TRBD1 as D (6 bases). This CDR3 spans 14 amino acids. Looked up from germline, CDR1 is MNHEY and CDR2 is SVGAGI. Trimming took 6 bases from V and 6 from J, leaving 17 bases between them. CDR3 region: CASSPRGGTAEAFF. The DNA for the CDR3 is TGTGCCAGCAGCCCCAGGGGCGGTACTGCTGAAGCTTTCTTT.

The chain carries TRBV7-3 and TRBJ2-3; TRBD1 agrees at 7 bases. This CDR3 has 13 residues. V shed 5 bases, J shed 12 bases, and the junction held 11 bases outside the gene matches. Germline CDR1 is SGHTA and CDR2 is FQGTGA. Here the CDR3 reads CASSQGVVPLQYF. CDR3 in DNA: TGTGCCAGCAGCCAGGGGGTTGTCCCTTTACAGTATTTT.

This clonotype was recorded a few times. V and J are TRBV7-3 and TRBJ2-7; either TRBD1 or TRBD2 may supply D (5 bases each). Germline values: CDR1 SGHTA, CDR2 FQGTGA. The CDR3 contains 16 residues. Trimming took 5 bases from V and 1 from J, leaving 18 bases between them. CDR3: CASSSIRGPQSYEQYV. CDR3 sequence (DNA): TGTGCCAGCAGCAGCATTCGGGGCCCGCAATCCTACGAGCAGTACGTC.

This clonotype was detected a few times. V gene TRBV4-3 combines with J gene TRBJ2-3; 12 bases line up with TRBD2. The CDR3 has 18 amino acids. J was trimmed by 4 bases and V by 3 bases; bases with no gene match: 11. Germline values: CDR1 LGHNA, CDR2 YSLEER. The CDR3 is CASSQTSGGRGFADTQYF. The CDR3 DNA follows: TGCGCCAGCAGCCAGACTAGCGGGGGCCGGGGTTTCGCAGATACGCAGTATTTT.

This chain uses TRBV29-1 with TRBJ2-7; TRBD1 might be the D (5 bases). V was trimmed by 2 bases and J by 3 bases, leaving 14 bases between them. Germline V gene lookup returns CDR1 SQVTM and CDR2 ANQGSEA. The CDR3 runs 14 residues. The CDR3 here is CSVEPLDRDYEQYV. The DNA of the CDR3 is TGCAGCGTTGAACCCCTAGACAGAGACTACGAGCAGTACGTC.

This clonotype was observed a handful of times. The chain employs TRBV6-6 and TRBJ2-5; 13 bases are a match to TRBD2. Per the germline V gene, CDR1 is MNHNY and CDR2 is SVGAGI (reference sequence). This CDR3 contains 16 residues. Trimming removed 6 bases from V and 2 bases from J; junction bases left unmatched: 6. The CDR3: CASRTTLAGGQETQYF. In DNA form, the CDR3 reads TGTGCCAGCAGAACTACACTAGCGGGGGGGCAAGAGACCCAGTACTTC.

The chain recombines TRBV28 with TRBJ1-4, with D possibly TRBD1 on 5 matching bases. The CDR3 loop spans 14 amino acids. Germline CDR1 MDHEN, CDR2 SYDVKM. V lost 8 bases, J lost 7 bases, and 17 bases lay in between. CDR3 bases: TGTGCCAGCGTTCGCCCCAGGGTTGGTGAAAAACTGTTTTTT. This gives the protein CASVRPRVGEKLFF.